The present TCR beta chain was sequenced within a study of blood T cells in healthy people across ages. Study-level information: Capture by template switching was about one barcoded beta molecule per two T cells.

Germline V gives CDR1 LNHNV, CDR2 YYDKDF (reference sequence). With V trimmed by 0 bases and J by 12 bases, 5 bases remained unmatched. The CDR3 totals 13 residues. Combining a sample-barcoded 5' primer with a J-beta primer mix, a second PCR ran for 7 to 11 cycles. Through a template-switch adaptor with 12 random nucleotides, each cDNA molecule received a tag. From the 5' RACE reads, TCRdb called clonotypes with MiXCR, one entry per CDR3 protein. The sample yields hundreds of thousands of distinct CDR3 sequences, about 62% seen once. Every donor provided roughly 10 milliliters of peripheral blood. Study-level results: Fewer expanded clones and more diversity marked long-lived versus aged donors.

With regard to this clonotype: Its cognate antigen is unknown.

Material for sequencing was blood. The source is a man aged 30 to 45 in good health. The chain employs TRBV15 and TRBJ1-2, with 9 positions matching TRBD1. This chain's CDR3 is CATSRDRQGDNTF. CDR3 sequence (DNA): TGTGCCACCAGCAGAGATCGACAGGGGGACAACACCTTC.